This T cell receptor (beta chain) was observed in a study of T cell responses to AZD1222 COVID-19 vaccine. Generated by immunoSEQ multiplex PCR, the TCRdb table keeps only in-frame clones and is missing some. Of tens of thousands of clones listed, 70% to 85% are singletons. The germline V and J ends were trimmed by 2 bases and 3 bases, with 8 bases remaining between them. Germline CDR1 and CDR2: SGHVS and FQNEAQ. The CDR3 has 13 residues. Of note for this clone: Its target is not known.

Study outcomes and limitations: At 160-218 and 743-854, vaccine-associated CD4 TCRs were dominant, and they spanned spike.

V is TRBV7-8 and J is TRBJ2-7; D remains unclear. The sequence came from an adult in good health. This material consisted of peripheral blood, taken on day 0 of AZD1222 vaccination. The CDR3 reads CASSLYTGYEQYV. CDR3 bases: TGTGCCAGCAGCTTATACACTGGCTACGAGCAGTACGTC.